The entry that follows covers one T cell receptor beta chain sequence. The data originate from a study of blood T cells in healthy people across ages. CDR1 is DFQATT, CDR2 SNEGSKA, per germline (reference sequence). Between the trimmed V and J ends, which lost 0 bases and 1 base, there was a span of 13 bases. The CDR3 sequence is 16 residues long. Primers used in a second PCR of about 7 to 12 cycles were a sample-barcoded 5' primer and a J-beta primer mix. One entry per CDR3 protein results from TCRdb running MiXCR on the 5' RACE reads. The table shows some 1.5 million distinct CDR3 sequences, with approximately 30% occurring only once.

The source of this sequence is a woman aged 25-40 years in good health. Sequencing used blood. V is TRBV20-1 and J is TRBJ1-5; D is possibly TRBD1 (6 bases). CDR3 protein: CSARDAQGTSNQPQHF. The CDR3 DNA reads as TGCAGTGCTAGAGATGCCCAAGGGACAAGCAATCAGCCCCAGCATTTT.